This T cell receptor beta chain was retrieved from a study of metastatic and nonmetastatic thyroid tumors. Germline CDR1 MGHRA, CDR2 YSYEKL. The CDR3 sequence is 13 residues long. TCRdb re-analyzed the PCR reads through MiXCR. The table records around 31,000 clones, about 15% of them present only once. Comments on this clone: The junction departs from germline at one end; a sequencing error may be responsible.

Before thyroid surgery, none of the patients had received any treatment. Sequencing input: blood. The TCR originated in a male donor with papillary thyroid cancer or a benign thyroid nodule (not recorded which). Some clones in this sample may be carry-over from other donors' samples. The chain combines TRBV4-1 with TRBJ1-6; no firm D call. CDR3 protein: CVSSQEDDSPLNF. In nucleotides, the CDR3 is TGCGTCAGCAGCCAAGAAGATGATTCACCCCTCAACTTT.